The 5 T cell receptor beta chains given below trace back to one sample, sequenced in a study of CD8+ T cells in alopecia areata. Treatment defined: oral pan-JAK inhibitor, 5-10 mg twice daily. Sequencing relied on a cDNA template that was reverse transcribed from extracted RNA. Produced via immunoSEQ multiplex PCR; TCRdb's table is partial and in-frame only. The top ten hold less than 15% of the sample, which has 110,000 to 150,000 clones, around 83% seen once. The material was CD8+ T cells sorted from blood, obtained at week 4, from a patient treated with tofacitinib. Every receptor here comes from a human donor with alopecia areata.

This sequence joins TRBV2 and TRBJ2-1; 8 nucleotides align to TRBD2. There are 15 residues in the CDR3. With V trimmed by 5 bases and J by 8 bases, 11 bases remained unmatched. Germline CDR1 is SNHLY and CDR2 is FYNNEI. CDR3: CASSSTSATGDEQFF. The CDR3 bases are TGTGCCAGCAGTTCGACTAGCGCGACTGGTGATGAGCAGTTCTTC.

V usage is TRBV30 and J usage is TRBJ1-1; D remains ambiguous. CDR1 is GTSNPN and CDR2 is SVGIG in the germline V gene (reference sequence). The CDR3 consists of 12 residues. Trimming removed 5 bases from V and 1 base from J, with 8 bases in between. CDR3 residues: CAWSLTNTEAFF. The DNA for the CDR3 is TGTGCCTGGTCGCTTACGAACACTGAAGCTTTCTTT.

V and J are TRBV29-1 and TRBJ1-2; D may be TRBD1 (6 bases). This CDR3 contains 14 residues. Germline CDR1 and CDR2: SQVTM and ANQGSEA. Trimming stripped 3 bases from V and 3 bases from J, with 14 bases between. The CDR3 spells CSVDPTGWDYGYTF. In DNA, the CDR3 is TGCAGCGTTGACCCTACAGGGTGGGACTATGGCTACACCTTC.

The V gene is TRBV7-2, the J gene TRBJ1-2; TRBD1 matches 7 bases. V dropped 0 bases and J dropped 7; count of bases not matched to a gene: 11. Germline loops: CDR1 SGHTA, CDR2 FQGNSA. The CDR3 spans 16 residues. CDR3 in DNA: TGTGCCAGCAGCTTAGCAGGGGACAGTGTCCTCTCTGGCTACACCTTC. It codes for CASSLAGDSVLSGYTF.

The V gene is TRBV18, the J gene TRBJ2-5; D not resolved. CDR3 length: 12 amino acids. CDR1 and CDR2 from the germline V gene are KGHSH and LQKENI. V gave up 0 bases and J gave up 4 bases, with 3 bases separating them. CDR3 DNA: TGTGCCAGCTCACCACCAGGAGAGACCCAGTACTTC. Amino acids: CASSPPGETQYF.